This T cell receptor beta chain was captured in a study of blood T cell repertoires in COVID-19. Sequencing used immunoSEQ multiplex PCR; TCRdb keeps in-frame clones, though not all of them. The table records 140,000 to 150,000 clones, around nine tenths of them present only once. The germline V gene encodes CDR1 SGDLS and CDR2 YYNGEE. This CDR3 spans 16 amino acids. Losses at the gene ends were 4 bases for V and 7 bases for J; bases not matched to a gene: 11. This chain joins TRBV9 and TRBJ2-2; 9 bases line up with TRBD2. The sequenced sample consisted of peripheral blood. This clonotype was obtained from a human donor in a cohort sampled during active COVID-19. The CDR3 region has the DNA TGTGCCAGCAGCCTACGGACTAGCGTGGTGGGCGGGGAGCTGTTTTTT. Translation gives CASSLRTSVVGGELFF.